What follows are 15 T cell receptor beta chains derived from one specimen sequenced in a study of blood T cell repertoires in COVID-19. Assay used: immunoSEQ multiplex PCR; TCRdb lists only in-frame clones, some missing. This sample yields 200,000 to 300,000 clones, of which under 90% are seen a single time; less than 5% belongs to the top ten. Sequenced input: peripheral blood. The receptors were gathered from a man in his 60s with acute or convalescent COVID-19.

This clone was observed a handful of times. The chain carries TRBV7-9 and TRBJ1-6; D not resolved. Trimming pared 0 bases from V and 8 bases from J, leaving 14 bases between. CDR1 is SEHNR, CDR2 FQNEAQ, per germline (reference sequence). The CDR3 is 16 amino acids. The CDR3 DNA reads TGTGCCAGCAGCTTAGCGGAGGCCGGGCCCTATTCACCCCTCCACTTT. This codes for CASSLAEAGPYSPLHF.

J is TRBJ1-1 and V is TRBV28; TRBD1 matches at 9 bases. Germline CDR1 and CDR2: MDHEN and SYDVKM. V shed 5 bases, J shed 4 bases, and the junction held 5 bases outside the gene matches. The CDR3 runs 14 residues. CDR3 DNA sequence: TGTGCCAGCAGTCCCTGGGACAGGGTCACTGAAGCTTTCTTT. It is translated as CASSPWDRVTEAFF.

This rearrangement joins TRBV10-2 to TRBJ1-6; D remains unclear. V lost 1 base, J lost 12 bases, and 4 bases lay in between. The germline CDR1 and CDR2 sequences are WSHSY and SAAADI. The CDR3 loop spans 11 amino acids. CDR3 coding DNA: TGCGCCAGCAGTGAGTTGCGACCCCTCCACTTT. This codes for CASSELRPLHF.

The J gene is TRBJ2-1, the V gene TRBV5-1; TRBD2 agrees at 9 bases. The CDR3 spans 15 residues. Germline V gives CDR1 SGHRS, CDR2 YFSETQ. The trim removed 6 bases at V and 7 bases at J, leaving 11 bases unmatched. The CDR3 protein is CASKIGGGAGNEQFF. The CDR3 DNA reads TGCGCCAGCAAAATTGGCGGGGGGGCCGGAAATGAGCAGTTCTTC.

The genes are TRBV7-8 and TRBJ2-1, with a tentative D call TRBD2 (6 bases). This CDR3 has 16 residues. Germline V gives CDR1 SGHVS, CDR2 FQNEAQ. Trimming left V 1 base short and J 4 bases short, with 14 bases between. This chain's CDR3 is CASSLVGTETYNEQFF. CDR3 in DNA: TGTGCCAGCAGCTTAGTAGGGACTGAGACTTACAATGAGCAGTTCTTC.

The CDR3 coding sequence is TGTGCCAGCAGCTTGGCCTTTGAGCGGGGGGTCTCCTACGAGCAGTACTTC. Encoded protein: CASSLAFERGVSYEQYF. The chain recombines TRBV5-6 with TRBJ2-7, with 9 bases fitting TRBD2. CDR1 and CDR2 from the germline V gene are SGHDT and YYEEEE. The CDR3 spans 17 residues. V was clipped by 0 bases and J by 0 bases; unmatched bases: 7.

The chain uses TRBV28 and TRBJ1-2; a weak D match, TRBD1 (6 bases). Germline V lookup: CDR1 MDHEN, CDR2 SYDVKM. The CDR3 runs to 15 residues. Trimming removed 2 bases at V and 4 bases at J, with 14 bases between. DNA for the CDR3: TGTGCCAGCAGTTTAGGAATAGAGGGGGTCTATGGCTACACCTTC. This encodes CASSLGIEGVYGYTF.

This clone appeared a few times. The CDR3 loop reads CASSLMTGFNQPQHF. In DNA, the CDR3 is TGTGCCAGCAGTTTAATGACAGGGTTTAATCAGCCCCAGCATTTT. The gene calls are TRBV28 and TRBJ1-5; 7 bases match TRBD1. Germline CDR1 and CDR2: MDHEN and SYDVKM. V lost 2 bases, J lost 4 bases, and 5 bases stayed unmatched. CDR3 length: 15 residues.

V usage is TRBV6-5 and J usage is TRBJ2-7; no definite D call. V lost 0 bases, J lost 3 bases, and 12 bases lay in between. CDR1 is MNHEY, CDR2 SVGAGI, per germline. There are 15 residues in the CDR3. The CDR3 region is CASSYSNAGYYEQYF. The CDR3 nucleotides are TGTGCCAGCAGTTACTCGAACGCAGGTTACTACGAGCAGTACTTC.

In its sample, this clone was seen a few times. V and J are TRBV10-2 and TRBJ2-2; the match to TRBD1 covers 7 bases. The CDR3 contains 15 residues. J lost 4 bases, V lost 4 bases, and 6 bases had no gene match. Germline V lookup: CDR1 WSHSY, CDR2 SAAADI. CDR3 region: CASSAWGQLTGELFF. DNA for the CDR3: TGCGCCAGCAGTGCTTGGGGACAGCTCACCGGGGAGCTGTTTTTT.

This clone was observed a few times. V and J are TRBV28 and TRBJ1-2; 11 bases map to TRBD1. Germline CDR1 is MDHEN and CDR2 is SYDVKM. Trimming at V came to 5 bases and at J to 0 bases, leaving 5 bases not matched to a gene. The CDR3 length is 16 residues. CDR3 protein: CASSPGTGGTNYGYTF. The CDR3 bases are TGTGCCAGCAGTCCGGGGACAGGGGGGACTAACTATGGCTACACCTTC.

This clone has just a few counts. The genes are TRBV27 and TRBJ1-6; TRBD1 matches 8 bases. Germline CDR1 and CDR2: MNHEY and SMNVEV (reference sequence). V lost 2 bases, J lost 11 bases, and 11 bases stayed unmatched. The CDR3 sequence is 16 residues long. This CDR3 is CASSLQGATGRAPLHF. Here the CDR3 DNA reads TGTGCCAGCAGTTTACAGGGGGCCACCGGAAGGGCACCCCTCCACTTT.

This clone was seen only once. The chain is built from TRBV7-8 and TRBJ1-1; 7 bases align to TRBD1. The CDR3 runs to 15 residues. Germline V CDR1 and CDR2: SGHVS, FQNEAQ. Losses at the gene ends were 2 bases for V and 6 bases for J; bases not matched to a gene: 9. The CDR3 DNA reads TGTGCCAGCAGCTTAATCGAGGGGGCAGGGGCTGAAGCTTTCTTT. It specifies CASSLIEGAGAEAFF.

This rearrangement joins TRBV4-1 to TRBJ1-1; D is ambiguous. The V end was cut by 2 bases, the J end by 0 bases, with 7 bases between. Germline CDR1 and CDR2: MGHRA and YSYEKL. The CDR3 is 14 amino acids. CDR3 sequence (DNA): TGCGCCAGCAGCCAAAAGGCGGTGAACACTGAAGCTTTCTTT. Protein product: CASSQKAVNTEAFF.

About this clone: At one end the junction does not follow the germline gene, possibly because of a read error. This chain links TRBV29-1 with TRBJ1-1; 8 nucleotides match TRBD1. CDR1 SQVTM and CDR2 ANQGSEA come from the germline V gene. This CDR3 contains 14 residues. Here the CDR3 reads CSVQDGQGNTEAFF. In nucleotides, the CDR3 is TGCAGCGTTCAAGACGGACAGGGTAACACTGAAGCTTTCTTT.